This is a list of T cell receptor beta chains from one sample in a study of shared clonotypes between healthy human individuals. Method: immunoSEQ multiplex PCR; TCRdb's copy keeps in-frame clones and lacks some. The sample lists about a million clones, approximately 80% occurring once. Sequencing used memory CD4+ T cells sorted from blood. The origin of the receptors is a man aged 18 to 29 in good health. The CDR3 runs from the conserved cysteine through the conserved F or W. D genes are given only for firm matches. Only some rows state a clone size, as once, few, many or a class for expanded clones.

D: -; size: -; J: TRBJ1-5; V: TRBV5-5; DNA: TGTGCCAGCAGCTCACCGGGAAACAATCAGCCCCAGCATTTT; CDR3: CASSSPGNNQPQHF
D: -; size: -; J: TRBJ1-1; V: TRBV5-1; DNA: TGTGCCAGCAGTGATACAGGGTCCACTGAAGCTTTCTTT; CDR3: CASSDTGSTEAFF
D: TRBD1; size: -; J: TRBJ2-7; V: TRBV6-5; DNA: TGTGCCAGCTGGGACAGTTCCTCGGGCGAGCAGTACTTC; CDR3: CASWDSSSGEQYF
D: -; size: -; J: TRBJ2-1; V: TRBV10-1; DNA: TGCGCCAGCAGTCCCGAGCCATACGGCGATGAGCAGTTCTTC; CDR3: CASSPEPYGDEQFF
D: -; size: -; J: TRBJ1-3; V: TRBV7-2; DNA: TGTGCCAGCAGCTTAGTAGCTGGCACCGGAAACACCATATATTTT; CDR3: CASSLVAGTGNTIYF
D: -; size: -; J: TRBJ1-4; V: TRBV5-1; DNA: TGCGCCAGCAGCTCCATCAGGGGCTCTAATGAAAAACTGTTTTTT; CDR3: CASSSIRGSNEKLFF
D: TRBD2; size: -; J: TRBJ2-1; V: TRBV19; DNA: TGTGCCAGAGGGACTAGCGGGGGTCGGTACAATGAGCAGTTCTTC; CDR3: CARGTSGGRYNEQFF
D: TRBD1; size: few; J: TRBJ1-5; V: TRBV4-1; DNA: TGCGCCAGCAGCCTCCAGGGGGGCAATCAGCCCCAGCATTTT; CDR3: CASSLQGGNQPQHF
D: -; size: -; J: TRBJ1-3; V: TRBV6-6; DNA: TGTGCCAGCAGTTTTGGCTGGGGATCTGGAAACACCATATATTTT; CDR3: CASSFGWGSGNTIYF
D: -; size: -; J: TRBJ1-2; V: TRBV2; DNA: TGTGCCAGCACCCCCCCCATAGATGGCTACACCTTC; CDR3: CASTPPIDGYTF
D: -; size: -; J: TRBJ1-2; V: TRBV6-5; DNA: TGTGCCAGCAGTTACTCGGCAGGGAGTGGCTACACCTTC; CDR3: CASSYSAGSGYTF
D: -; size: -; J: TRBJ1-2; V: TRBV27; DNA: TGTGCCAGCAGAGGGGTAGGGGTTGATGGCTACACCTTC; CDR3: CASRGVGVDGYTF
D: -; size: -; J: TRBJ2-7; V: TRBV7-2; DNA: TGTGCCAGCAGCCTGGCCGGGTCTTACTCCTACGAGCAGTACTTC; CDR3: CASSLAGSYSYEQYF
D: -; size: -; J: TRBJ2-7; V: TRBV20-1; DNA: TGCAGTGCTACAGGGTTTAACGAGCAGTACTTC; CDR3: CSATGFNEQYF
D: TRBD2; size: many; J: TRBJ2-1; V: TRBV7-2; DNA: TGTGCCAGCAGTCGCAGAGTAGCGGGCGGCTCCTACAATGAGCAGTTCTTC; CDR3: CASSRRVAGGSYNEQFF
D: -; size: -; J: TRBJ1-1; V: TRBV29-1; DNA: TGCAGCGTTGACTACAGAGAGAACACTGAAGCTTTCTTT; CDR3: CSVDYRENTEAFF
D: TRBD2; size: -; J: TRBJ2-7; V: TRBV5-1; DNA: TGCGCCAGCAGCCTAGCGGGGCGAGGGGAGCAGTACTTC; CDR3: CASSLAGRGEQYF
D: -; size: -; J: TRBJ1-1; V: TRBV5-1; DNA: TGCGCCAGCAGCTTGGACGACGGAAACACTGAAGCTTTCTTT; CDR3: CASSLDDGNTEAFF
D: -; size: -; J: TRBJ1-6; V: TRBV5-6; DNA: TGTGCCAGCAGCTTCGCGGGAGCCAGTTCACCCCTCCACTTT; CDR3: CASSFAGASSPLHF
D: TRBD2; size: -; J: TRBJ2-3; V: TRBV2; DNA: TGTGCCAGCATTTGGCGGGAGACAGATACGCAGTATTTT; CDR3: CASIWRETDTQYF
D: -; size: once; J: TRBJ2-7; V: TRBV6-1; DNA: TGTGCCAGCAGAAGAGGCCAAGAATACGAGCAGTACTTC; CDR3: CASRRGQEYEQYF
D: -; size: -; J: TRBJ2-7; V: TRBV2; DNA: TGTGCCAGCAGGGTACAGGGTGACGAGCAGTACTTC; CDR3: CASRVQGDEQYF
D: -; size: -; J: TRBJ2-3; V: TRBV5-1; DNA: TGCGCCAGCAGCCTCGGGGCCGCCACAGATACGCAGTATTTT; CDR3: CASSLGAATDTQYF
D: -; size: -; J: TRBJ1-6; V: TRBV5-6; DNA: TGTGCCAGCAGCGCCGGGACAAACAAGCGTAATTCACCCCTCCACTTT; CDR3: CASSAGTNKRNSPLHF
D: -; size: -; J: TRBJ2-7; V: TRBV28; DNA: TGTGCCACCCACGGGGGGACAGTCAACTCCTACGAGCAGTACTTC; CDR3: CATHGGTVNSYEQYF
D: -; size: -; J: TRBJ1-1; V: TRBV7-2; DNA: TGTGCCAGCAGCCCGGGGGCGTACACTGAAGCTTTCTTT; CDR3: CASSPGAYTEAFF
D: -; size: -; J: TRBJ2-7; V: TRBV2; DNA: TGTGCCAGCAAGGCGGAAATCTCCTACGAGCAGTACTTC; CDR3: CASKAEISYEQYF
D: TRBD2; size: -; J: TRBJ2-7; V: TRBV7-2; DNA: TGTGCCAGCAGCCCCGGGGGGGTAGATATCTACGAGCAGTACTTC; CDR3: CASSPGGVDIYEQYF
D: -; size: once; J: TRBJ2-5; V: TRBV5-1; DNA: TGCGCCAGCAGCTGGGGGTTAGGAGAGACCCAGTACTTC; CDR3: CASSWGLGETQYF
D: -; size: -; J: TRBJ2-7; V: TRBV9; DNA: TGTGCCAGCAGCGTAGAACCACTGCAGGAGCAGTACTTC; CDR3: CASSVEPLQEQYF
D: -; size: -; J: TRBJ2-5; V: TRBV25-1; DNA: TGTGCCAGCAGTGTTATCGGGGGTTGGGAGACCCAGTACTTC; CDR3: CASSVIGGWETQYF
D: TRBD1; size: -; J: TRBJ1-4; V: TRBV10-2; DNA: TGCGCCAGCAGTGACCCGCCGGCGACAGGGCCATTTGAAAAACTGTTTTTT; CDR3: CASSDPPATGPFEKLFF
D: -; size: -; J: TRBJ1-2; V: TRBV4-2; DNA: TGTGCCAGCAGCTTGGACCGAGACTATGGCTACACCTTC; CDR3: CASSLDRDYGYTF
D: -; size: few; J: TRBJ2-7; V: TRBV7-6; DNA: TGTGCCAGCAGCTTAAGGCAGGGGAGCTCCTACGAGCAGTACTTC; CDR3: CASSLRQGSSYEQYF
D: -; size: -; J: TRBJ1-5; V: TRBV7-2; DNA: TGTGCCAGCAGCGAACAGTATAGCAATCAGCCCCAGCATTTT; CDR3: CASSEQYSNQPQHF
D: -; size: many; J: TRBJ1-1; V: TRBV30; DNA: TGTGCCTGGAGGGACGGTCTTTTCGCTGAAGCTTTCTTT; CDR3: CAWRDGLFAEAFF
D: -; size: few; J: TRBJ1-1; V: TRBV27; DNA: TGTGCCAGCCGCACGACAGGCTTCACTGAAGCTTTCTTT; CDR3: CASRTTGFTEAFF